This T cell receptor (beta chain) appears in the sequencing data of a study of shared clonotypes between healthy human individuals. Study background: Per donor, three plates held CD4 naive cells, three held CD4 memory, two held CD8 naive and one held CD8 memory. General study results and limits: Compared with clonotypes that all four donors shared, non-shared clonotypes had lower generation probabilities. Though the depth was large, rarefaction showed that sorted-subset sequencing was incomplete.

Produced via immunoSEQ multiplex PCR; TCRdb's table is partial and in-frame only. The sample has a few million clones; more than 90% are singletons. The V end was cut by 8 bases, the J end by 4 bases, with 18 bases between. CDR1 and CDR2 (germline): MNHNS, SASEGT. The CDR3 is 14 amino acids. In the case of this clone: Its target is not known.

The sequenced sample was naive CD4+ T cells sorted from blood. Subset reported: CD45RA+ positively selected. This receptor was identified in a man aged 18-30 years in good health. The rearrangement joins TRBV6-1 to TRBJ2-7, with D tentatively TRBD2 (6 bases). In DNA form, the CDR3 reads TGTGCCAGCCGGAGGGGAGAACGGGATTACGAGCAGTACTTC. Translating it yields CASRRGERDYEQYF.